This T cell receptor (beta chain) was recorded in a study of beta chain features in type 1 diabetes. Study observations and caveats: VDJ junctions sequenced from type 1 diabetes patients showed fewer insertions and more deletions.

The CDR3 runs to 12 residues. V gave up 5 bases and J gave up 5 bases, with 9 bases separating them. CDR1 SNHLY and CDR2 FYNNEI come from the germline V gene. Of note for this clone: The target antigen is unknown.

Populations obtained by sorting all exceeded 95% purity. The whole isolated RNA underwent reverse transcription, so sequencing captured expressed TCRB transcripts. TCRdb keeps only in-frame clones here, not all; method: immunoSEQ multiplex PCR. Of 240,000 or so clones in the sample, around 65% were seen once. The chain joins TRBV2 to TRBJ2-5; a possible D gene is TRBD2 (6 bases). The sequenced sample consisted of naive CD4+ T cells from blood. This clonotype originated in a young man in good health. CDR3 sequence (DNA): TGTGCCAGCAGTACTAGCAGTGAGACCCAGTACTTC. It yields the protein CASSTSSETQYF.